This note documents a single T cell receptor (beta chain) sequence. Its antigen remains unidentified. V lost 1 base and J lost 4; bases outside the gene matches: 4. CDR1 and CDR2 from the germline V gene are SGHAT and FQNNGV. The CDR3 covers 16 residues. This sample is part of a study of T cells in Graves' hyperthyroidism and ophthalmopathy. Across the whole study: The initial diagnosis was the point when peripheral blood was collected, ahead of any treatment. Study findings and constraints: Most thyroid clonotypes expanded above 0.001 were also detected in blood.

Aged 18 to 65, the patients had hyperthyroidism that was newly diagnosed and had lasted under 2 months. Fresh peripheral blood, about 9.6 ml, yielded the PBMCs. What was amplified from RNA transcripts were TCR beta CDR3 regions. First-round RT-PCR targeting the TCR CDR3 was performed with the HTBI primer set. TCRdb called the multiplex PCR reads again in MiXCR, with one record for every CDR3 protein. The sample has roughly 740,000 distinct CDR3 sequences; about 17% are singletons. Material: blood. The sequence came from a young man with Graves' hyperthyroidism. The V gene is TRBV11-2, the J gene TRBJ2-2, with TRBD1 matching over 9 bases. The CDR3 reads CASSLVQGAVTGELFF. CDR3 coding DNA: TGTGCCAGCAGCTTAGTACAGGGGGCGGTCACCGGGGAGCTGTTTTTT. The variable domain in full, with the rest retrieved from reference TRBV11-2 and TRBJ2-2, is EAGVAQSPRYKIIEKRQSVAFWCNPISGHATLYWYQQILGQGPKLLIQFQNNGVVDDSQLPKDRFSAERLKGVDSTLKIQPAKLEDSAVYLCASSLVQGAVTGELFFGEGSRLTVL.